The TCR beta chain described here comes from a study of control samples from healthy donors and cancer patients. This clone was seen just once. The germline CDR1 and CDR2 sequences are SGHRS and YFSETQ. This CDR3 region has 14 residues. V lost 1 base to trimming and J lost 6 bases, with 13 bases between them. Here immunoSEQ multiplex PCR was the method, and the copy in TCRdb shows in-frame clones only, minus some. The profile shows approximately 160,000 clones, more than 90% of them singletons. The sequence derives from a woman in her 40s in good health. The rearrangement joins TRBV5-1 to TRBJ1-1; tentatively, D is TRBD1 (6 bases). What was sequenced was blood. DNA of the CDR3: TGCGCCAGCAGCTTGTTCCGAGGGGGGGCTGAAGCTTTCTTT. Translating gives CASSLFRGGAEAFF.